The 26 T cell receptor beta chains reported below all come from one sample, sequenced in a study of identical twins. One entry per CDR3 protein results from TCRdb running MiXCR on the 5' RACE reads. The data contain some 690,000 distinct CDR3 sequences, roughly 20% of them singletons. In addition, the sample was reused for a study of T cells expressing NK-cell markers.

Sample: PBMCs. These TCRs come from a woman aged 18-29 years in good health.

CDR3 region: CASRPPPGETQYF. CDR3 nucleotide sequence: TGTGCCAGCAGGCCTCCCCCGGGAGAGACCCAGTACTTC. The genes are TRBV2 and TRBJ2-5; no clear D gene. Germline assignment: CDR1 SNHLY and CDR2 FYNNEI. V lost 6 bases and J lost 4, with 12 bases in between. This CDR3 has 13 amino acids.

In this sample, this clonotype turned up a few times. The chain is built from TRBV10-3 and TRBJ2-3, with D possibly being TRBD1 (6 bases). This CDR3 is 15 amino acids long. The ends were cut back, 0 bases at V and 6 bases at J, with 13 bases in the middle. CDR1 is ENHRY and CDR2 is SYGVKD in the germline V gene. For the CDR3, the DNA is TGTGCCATCAGTGAGTCCGGACAGATAGGGGATACGCAGTATTTT. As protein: CAISESGQIGDTQYF.

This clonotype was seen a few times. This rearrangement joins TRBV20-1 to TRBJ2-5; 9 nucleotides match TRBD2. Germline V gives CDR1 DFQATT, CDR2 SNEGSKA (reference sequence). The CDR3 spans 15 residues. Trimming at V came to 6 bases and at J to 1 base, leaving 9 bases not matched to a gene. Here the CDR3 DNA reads TGCAGTGCAGACCATAGACTAGCGGTCCAAGAGACCCAGTACTTC. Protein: CSADHRLAVQETQYF.

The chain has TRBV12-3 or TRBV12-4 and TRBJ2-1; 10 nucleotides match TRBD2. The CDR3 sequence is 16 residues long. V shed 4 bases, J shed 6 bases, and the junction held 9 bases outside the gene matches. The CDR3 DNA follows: TGTGCCAGCAGTTGGGGGCTAGCGGGAGTTCGCAATGAGCAGTTCTTC. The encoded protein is CASSWGLAGVRNEQFF.

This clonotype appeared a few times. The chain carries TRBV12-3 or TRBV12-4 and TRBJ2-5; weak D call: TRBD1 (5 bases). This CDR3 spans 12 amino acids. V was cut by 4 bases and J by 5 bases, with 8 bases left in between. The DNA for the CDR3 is TGTGCCAGCAGTTCCAGGGATGAGACCCAGTACTTC. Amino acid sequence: CASSSRDETQYF.

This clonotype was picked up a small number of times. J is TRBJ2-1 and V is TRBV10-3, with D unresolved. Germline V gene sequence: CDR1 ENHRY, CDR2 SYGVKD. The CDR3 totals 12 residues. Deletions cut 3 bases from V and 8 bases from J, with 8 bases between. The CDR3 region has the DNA TGTGCCATCAGTGAAAAGCGCGATGAGCAGTTCTTC. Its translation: CAISEKRDEQFF.

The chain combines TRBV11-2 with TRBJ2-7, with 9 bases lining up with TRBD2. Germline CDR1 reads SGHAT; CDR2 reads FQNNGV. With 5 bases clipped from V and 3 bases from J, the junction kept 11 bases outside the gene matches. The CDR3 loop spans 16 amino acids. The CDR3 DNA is TGTGCCAGCAGCACTCGTACTAGCGGGTCTGTCTACGAGCAGTACTTC. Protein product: CASSTRTSGSVYEQYF. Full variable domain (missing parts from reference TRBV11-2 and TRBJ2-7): EAGVAQSPRYKIIEKRQSVAFWCNPISGHATLYWYQQILGQGPKLLIQFQNNGVVDDSQLPKDRFSAERLKGVDSTLKIQPAKLEDSAVYLCASSTRTSGSVYEQYFGPGTRLTVT.

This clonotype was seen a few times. CDR3 DNA: TGCGCCAGCAGCCCGGACAGGGGCAAAGAGTTCTTC. Translated: CASSPDRGKEFF. This chain uses TRBV5-1 with TRBJ2-1; 9 bases match TRBD1. Germline V gene lookup returns CDR1 SGHRS and CDR2 YFSETQ. Losses at the gene ends were 4 bases for V and 14 bases for J; bases not matched to a gene: 7. The CDR3 has 12 residues.

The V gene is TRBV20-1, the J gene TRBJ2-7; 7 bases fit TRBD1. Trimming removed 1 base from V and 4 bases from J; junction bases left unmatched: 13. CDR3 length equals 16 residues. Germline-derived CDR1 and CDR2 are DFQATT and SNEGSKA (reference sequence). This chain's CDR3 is CSARVRDRGSKYEQYF. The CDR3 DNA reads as TGCAGTGCTAGAGTTCGGGACAGAGGATCGAAATACGAGCAGTACTTC.

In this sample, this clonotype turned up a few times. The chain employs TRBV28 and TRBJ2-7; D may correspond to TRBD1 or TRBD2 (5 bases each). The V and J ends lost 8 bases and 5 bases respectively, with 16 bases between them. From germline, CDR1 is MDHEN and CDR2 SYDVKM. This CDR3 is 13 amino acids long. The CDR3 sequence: CASGTDGMDEQYF. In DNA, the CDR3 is TGTGCCAGCGGGACGGACGGTATGGACGAGCAGTACTTC.

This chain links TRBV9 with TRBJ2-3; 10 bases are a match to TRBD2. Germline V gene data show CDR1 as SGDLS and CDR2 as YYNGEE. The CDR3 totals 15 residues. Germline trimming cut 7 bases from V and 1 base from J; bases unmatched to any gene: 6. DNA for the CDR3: TGTGCCAGCGGTACCGGGACTAGCGGCACAGATACGCAGTATTTT. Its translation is CASGTGTSGTDTQYF.

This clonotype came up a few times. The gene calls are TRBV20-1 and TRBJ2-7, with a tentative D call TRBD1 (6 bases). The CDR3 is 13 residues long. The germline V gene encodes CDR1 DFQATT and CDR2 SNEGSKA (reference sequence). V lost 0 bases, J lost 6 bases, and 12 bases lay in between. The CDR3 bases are TGCAGTGCTAGAGATGGGGGCCTCTCCGAGCAGTACTTC. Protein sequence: CSARDGGLSEQYF.

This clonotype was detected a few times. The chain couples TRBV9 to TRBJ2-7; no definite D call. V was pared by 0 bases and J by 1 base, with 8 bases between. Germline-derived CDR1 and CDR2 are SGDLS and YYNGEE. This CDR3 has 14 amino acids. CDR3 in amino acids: CASSVALGSYEQYF. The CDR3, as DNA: TGTGCCAGCAGCGTAGCTTTGGGTTCCTACGAGCAGTACTTC.

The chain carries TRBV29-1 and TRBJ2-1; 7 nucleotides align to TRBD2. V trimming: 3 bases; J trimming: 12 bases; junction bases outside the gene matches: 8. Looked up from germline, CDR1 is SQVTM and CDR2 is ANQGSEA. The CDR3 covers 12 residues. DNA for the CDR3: TGCAGCGTTGACCTTGGACTAGTGGGGCAGTTCTTC. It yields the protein CSVDLGLVGQFF.

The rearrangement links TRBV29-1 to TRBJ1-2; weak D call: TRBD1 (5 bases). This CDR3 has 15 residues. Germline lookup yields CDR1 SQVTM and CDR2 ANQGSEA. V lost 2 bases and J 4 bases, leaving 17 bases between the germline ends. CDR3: CSVESRGSRSYGYTF. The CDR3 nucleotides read TGCAGCGTTGAATCCCGGGGGAGTCGTAGCTATGGCTACACCTTC.

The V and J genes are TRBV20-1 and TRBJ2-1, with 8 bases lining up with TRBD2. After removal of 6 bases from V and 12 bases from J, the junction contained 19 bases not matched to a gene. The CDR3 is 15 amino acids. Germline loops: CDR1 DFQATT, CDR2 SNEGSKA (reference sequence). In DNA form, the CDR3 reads TGCAGTGCGGATTTGGGGGGAGCGGGAGTTGTTCGGCAGTTCTTC. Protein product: CSADLGGAGVVRQFF.

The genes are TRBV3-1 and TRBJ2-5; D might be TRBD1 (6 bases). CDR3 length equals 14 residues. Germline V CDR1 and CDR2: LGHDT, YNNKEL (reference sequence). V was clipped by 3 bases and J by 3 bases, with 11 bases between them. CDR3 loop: CASSHPDRKETQYF. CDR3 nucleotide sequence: TGTGCCAGCAGCCACCCGGACAGAAAAGAGACCCAGTACTTC.

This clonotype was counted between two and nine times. CDR3 sequence reads: CASSLISSGVNEQFF. The DNA of the CDR3 is TGTGCCAGCAGTCTAATCTCTAGCGGGGTGAATGAGCAGTTCTTC. V and J are TRBV7-3 and TRBJ2-1; 9 bases are shared with TRBD2. Germline trimming cut 6 bases from V and 7 bases from J; bases unmatched to any gene: 10. The length of the CDR3 is 15 residues. From germline, CDR1 is SGHTA and CDR2 FQGTGA.

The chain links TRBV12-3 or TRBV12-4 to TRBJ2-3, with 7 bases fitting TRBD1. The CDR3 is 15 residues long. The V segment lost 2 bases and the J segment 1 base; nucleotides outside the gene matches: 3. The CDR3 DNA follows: TGTGCCAGCAGTTTACAGGGACAGCGCACAGATACGCAGTATTTT. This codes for CASSLQGQRTDTQYF.

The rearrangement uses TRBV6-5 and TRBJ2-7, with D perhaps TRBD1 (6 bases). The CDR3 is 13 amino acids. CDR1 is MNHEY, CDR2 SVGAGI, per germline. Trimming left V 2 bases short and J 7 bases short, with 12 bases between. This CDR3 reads CASSYAGQQEQYF. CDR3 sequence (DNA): TGTGCCAGCAGTTACGCCGGACAGCAAGAGCAGTACTTC.

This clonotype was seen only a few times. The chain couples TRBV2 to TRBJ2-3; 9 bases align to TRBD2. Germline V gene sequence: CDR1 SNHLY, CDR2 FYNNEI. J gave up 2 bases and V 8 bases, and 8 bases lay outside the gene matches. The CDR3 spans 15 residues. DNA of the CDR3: TGTGCCAGCTCCGAGCGGGGGGCCAACACAGATACGCAGTATTTT. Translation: CASSERGANTDTQYF.

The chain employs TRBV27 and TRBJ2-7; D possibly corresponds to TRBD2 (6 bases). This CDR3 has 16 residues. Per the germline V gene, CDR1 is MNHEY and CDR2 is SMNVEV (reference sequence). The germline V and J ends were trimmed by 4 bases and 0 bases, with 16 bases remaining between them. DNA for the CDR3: TGTGCCAGCAGTTGGGCGGGCGGGGCCAGCTCCTACGAGCAGTACTTC. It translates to CASSWAGGASSYEQYF.

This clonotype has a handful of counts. The CDR3 protein is CASSARLRGTYGYTF. For the CDR3, the DNA is TGTGCCAGCAGCGCCCGGCTACGCGGAACCTATGGCTACACCTTC. The V and J genes are TRBV7-2 and TRBJ1-2, with D unclear. Germline V gene data show CDR1 as SGHTA and CDR2 as FQGNSA. V lost 5 bases, J lost 4 bases, and 17 bases lay in between. The CDR3 is 15 amino acids.

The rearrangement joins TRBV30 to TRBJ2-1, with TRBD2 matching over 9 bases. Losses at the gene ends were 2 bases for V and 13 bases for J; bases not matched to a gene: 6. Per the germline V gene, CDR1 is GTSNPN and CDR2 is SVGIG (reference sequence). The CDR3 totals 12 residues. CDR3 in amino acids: CAWSPLAGHQFF. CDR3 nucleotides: TGTGCCTGGAGTCCCCTAGCGGGACACCAGTTCTTC. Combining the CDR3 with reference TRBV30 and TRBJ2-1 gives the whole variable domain SQTIHQWPATLVQPVGSPLSLECTVEGTSNPNLYWYRQAAGRGLQLLFYSVGIGQISSEVPQNLSASRPQDRQFILSSKKLLLSDSGFYLCAWSPLAGHQFFGPGTRLTVL.

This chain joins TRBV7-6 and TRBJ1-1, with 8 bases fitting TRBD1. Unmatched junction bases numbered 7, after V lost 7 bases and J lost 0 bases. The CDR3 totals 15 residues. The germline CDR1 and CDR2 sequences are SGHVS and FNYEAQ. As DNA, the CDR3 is TGTGCCAGCACCCCTGGACAGGGTGTGAACACTGAAGCTTTCTTT. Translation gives CASTPGQGVNTEAFF.

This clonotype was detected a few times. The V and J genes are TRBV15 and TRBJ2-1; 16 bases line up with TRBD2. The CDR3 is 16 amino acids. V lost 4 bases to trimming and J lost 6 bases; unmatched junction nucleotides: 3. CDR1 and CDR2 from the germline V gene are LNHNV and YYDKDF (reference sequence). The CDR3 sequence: CATSTGTSGGANEQFF. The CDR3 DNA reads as TGTGCCACCAGCACGGGGACTAGCGGGGGGGCCAATGAGCAGTTCTTC.